Sequencing of this T cell receptor beta chain was carried out in a study of T cells in Graves' hyperthyroidism and ophthalmopathy. This CDR3 contains 13 residues. Trimming shortened V by 4 bases and J by 2 bases, and 8 bases separated the two germline ends. Germline-derived CDR1 and CDR2 are KGHSH and LQKENI. Using RNA transcripts as the source, TCR beta CDR3 regions were amplified. HTBI primers drove first-round RT-PCR of the TCR CDR3. MiXCR, run by TCRdb on the multiplex PCR reads, gives a single entry per CDR3 protein. The sample has a few hundred thousand distinct CDR3 sequences, 40% to 55% seen once; the top ten hold around 7.7%.

The specimen was peripheral blood or thyroid tissue (not recorded which). The V gene is TRBV18, the J gene TRBJ2-5, with a tentative D call TRBD2 (6 bases). The sequence was obtained from a woman aged 18-29 years with Graves' hyperthyroidism. The CDR3 sequence: CASSQGTQETQYF. CDR3 DNA: TGTGCCAGCTCACAGGGGACTCAAGAGACCCAGTACTTC.